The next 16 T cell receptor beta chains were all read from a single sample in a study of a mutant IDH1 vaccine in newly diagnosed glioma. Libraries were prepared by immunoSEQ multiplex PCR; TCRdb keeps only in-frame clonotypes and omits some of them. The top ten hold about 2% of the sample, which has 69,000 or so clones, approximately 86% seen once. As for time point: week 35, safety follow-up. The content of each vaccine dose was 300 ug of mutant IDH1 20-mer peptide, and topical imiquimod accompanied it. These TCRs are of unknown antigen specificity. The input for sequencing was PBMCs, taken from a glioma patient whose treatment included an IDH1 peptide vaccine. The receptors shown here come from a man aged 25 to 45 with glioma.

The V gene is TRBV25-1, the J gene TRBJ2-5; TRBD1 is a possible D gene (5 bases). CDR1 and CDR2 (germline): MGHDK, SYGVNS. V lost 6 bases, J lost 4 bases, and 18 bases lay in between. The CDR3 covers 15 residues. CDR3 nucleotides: TGTGCCAGCAGCTTTAGCCAGGGCGGTGGAGAGACCCAGTACTTC. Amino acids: CASSFSQGGGETQYF.

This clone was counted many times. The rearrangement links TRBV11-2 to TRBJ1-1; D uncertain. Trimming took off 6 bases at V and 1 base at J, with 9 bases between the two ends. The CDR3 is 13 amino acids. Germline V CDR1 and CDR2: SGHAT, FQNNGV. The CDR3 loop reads CASRKDTNTEAFF. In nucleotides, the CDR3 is TGTGCCAGCAGGAAGGATACGAACACTGAAGCTTTCTTT.

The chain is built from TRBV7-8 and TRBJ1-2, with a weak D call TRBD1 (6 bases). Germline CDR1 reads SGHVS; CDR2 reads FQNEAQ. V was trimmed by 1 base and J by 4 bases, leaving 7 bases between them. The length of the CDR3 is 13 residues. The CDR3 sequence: CASSLVQGYGYTF. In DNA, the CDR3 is TGTGCCAGCAGCTTAGTACAGGGCTATGGCTACACCTTC.

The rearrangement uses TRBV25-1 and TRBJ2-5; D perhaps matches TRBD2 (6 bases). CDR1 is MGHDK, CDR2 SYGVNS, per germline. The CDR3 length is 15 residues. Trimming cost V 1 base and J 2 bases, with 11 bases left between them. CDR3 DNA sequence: TGTGCCAGCAGTGAATCCGGGGCGGGGCAAGAGACCCAGTACTTC. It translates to CASSESGAGQETQYF.

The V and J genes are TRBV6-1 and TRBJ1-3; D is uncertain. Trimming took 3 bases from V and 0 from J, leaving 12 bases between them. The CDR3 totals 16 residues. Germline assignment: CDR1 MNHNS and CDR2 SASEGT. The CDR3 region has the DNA TGTGCCAGCAGTGACCGGACGGCGAGCTCTGGAAACACCATATATTTT. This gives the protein CASSDRTASSGNTIYF.

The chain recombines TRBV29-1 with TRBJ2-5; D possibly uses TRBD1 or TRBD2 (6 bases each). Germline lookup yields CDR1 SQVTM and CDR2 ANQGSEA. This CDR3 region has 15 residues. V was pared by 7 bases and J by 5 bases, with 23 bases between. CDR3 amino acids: CSGVPGTDRMETQYF. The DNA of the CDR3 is TGCAGCGGGGTCCCCGGGACTGACAGGATGGAGACCCAGTACTTC.

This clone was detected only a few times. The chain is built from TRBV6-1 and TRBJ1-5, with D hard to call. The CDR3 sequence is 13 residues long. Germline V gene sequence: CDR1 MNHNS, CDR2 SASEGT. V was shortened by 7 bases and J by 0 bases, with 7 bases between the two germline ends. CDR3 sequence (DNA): TGTGCCAGCAACGGCAATAGCAATCAGCCCCAGCATTTT. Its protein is CASNGNSNQPQHF.

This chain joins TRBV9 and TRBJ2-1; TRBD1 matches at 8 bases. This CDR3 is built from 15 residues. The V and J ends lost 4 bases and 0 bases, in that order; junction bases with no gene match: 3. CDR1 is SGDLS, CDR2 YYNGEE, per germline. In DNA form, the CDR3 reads TGTGCCAGCAGCCTGGGACAGGCCTCCTACAATGAGCAGTTCTTC. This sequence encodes CASSLGQASYNEQFF.

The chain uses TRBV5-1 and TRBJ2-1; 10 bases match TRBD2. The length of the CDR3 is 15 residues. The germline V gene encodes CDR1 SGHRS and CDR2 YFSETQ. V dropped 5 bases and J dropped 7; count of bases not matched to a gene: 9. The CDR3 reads CASSPASGSGNEQFF. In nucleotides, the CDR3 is TGCGCCAGCAGTCCGGCTAGCGGGAGTGGTAATGAGCAGTTCTTC.

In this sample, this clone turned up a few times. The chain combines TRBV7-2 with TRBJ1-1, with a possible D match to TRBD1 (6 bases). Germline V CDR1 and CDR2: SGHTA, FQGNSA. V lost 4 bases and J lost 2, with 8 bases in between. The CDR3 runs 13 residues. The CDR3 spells CASSSQGNTEAFF. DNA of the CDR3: TGTGCCAGCAGCTCACAGGGAAACACTGAAGCTTTCTTT.

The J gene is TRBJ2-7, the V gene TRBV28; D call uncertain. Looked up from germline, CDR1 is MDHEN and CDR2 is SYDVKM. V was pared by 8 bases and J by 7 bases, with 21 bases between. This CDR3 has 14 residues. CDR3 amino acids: CASLRGGLSGEQYF. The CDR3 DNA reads TGTGCCAGCCTCCGTGGCGGCCTCTCGGGTGAGCAGTACTTC.

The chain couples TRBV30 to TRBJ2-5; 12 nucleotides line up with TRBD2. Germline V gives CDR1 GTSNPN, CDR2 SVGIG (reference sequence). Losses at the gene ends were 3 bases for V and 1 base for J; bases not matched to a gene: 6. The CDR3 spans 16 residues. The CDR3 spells CAWSFGTSGPQETQYF. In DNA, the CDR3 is TGTGCCTGGAGCTTCGGGACTAGCGGGCCCCAAGAGACCCAGTACTTC.

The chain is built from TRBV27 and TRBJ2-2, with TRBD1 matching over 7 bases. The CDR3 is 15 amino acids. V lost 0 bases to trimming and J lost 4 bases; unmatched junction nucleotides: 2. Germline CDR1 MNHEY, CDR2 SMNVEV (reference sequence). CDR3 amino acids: CASSLSRGRTGELFF. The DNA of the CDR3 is TGTGCCAGCAGTTTATCGAGGGGGCGCACCGGGGAGCTGTTTTTT.

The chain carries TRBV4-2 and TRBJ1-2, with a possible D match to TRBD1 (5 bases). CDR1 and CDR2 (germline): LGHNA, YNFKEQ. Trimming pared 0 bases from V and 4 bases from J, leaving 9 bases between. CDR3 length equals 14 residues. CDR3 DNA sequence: TGTGCCAGCAGCCAAGACGGGGGGGGCTATGGCTACACCTTC. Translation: CASSQDGGGYGYTF.

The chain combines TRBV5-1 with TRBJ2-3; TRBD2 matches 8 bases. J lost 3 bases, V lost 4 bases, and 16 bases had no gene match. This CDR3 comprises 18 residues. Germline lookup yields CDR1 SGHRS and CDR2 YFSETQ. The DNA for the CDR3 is TGCGCCAGCAGCACGGGGGCCCTCCACGGGGGGGCGACAGATACGCAGTATTTT. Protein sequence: CASSTGALHGGATDTQYF.

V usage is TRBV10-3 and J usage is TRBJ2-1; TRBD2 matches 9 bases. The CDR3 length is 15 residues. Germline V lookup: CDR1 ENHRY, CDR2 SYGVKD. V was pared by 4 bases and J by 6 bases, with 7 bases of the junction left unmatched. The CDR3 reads CAISGEGTSRNEQFF. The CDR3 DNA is TGTGCCATCAGTGGAGAGGGGACTAGCCGCAATGAGCAGTTCTTC.